Listed below are T cell receptor beta chains from one sample, sequenced in a study of molecular identifiers for immune sequencing clone quantification. TCRdb processed the PCR reads anew with MiXCR; each CDR3 protein has one entry. The sample has approximately 550,000 distinct CDR3 sequences; around 21% are singletons. Sequencing input: naive CD8+ T cells from blood, with Jurkat cell RNA spiked in. The receptors shown here come from a human donor in good health. Some libraries in this study had Jurkat cell RNA spiked in. The CDR3 runs from the conserved cysteine through the conserved F or W. A D gene is named only where the DNA matches it firmly.

>.|TRBV7-9
CASSPTLENTEAFF
>.|TRBV10-2
CASSELGTHQPQHF
>.|TRBV27
CASSGGWGGEKLFF
>.|TRBV5-8
CASSLVGRNQPQHF
>TRBD1|TRBV9
CASSAGTVPVQETQYF
>TRBD2|TRBV7-9
CASSWTSGNEQFF
>.|TRBV15
CATSGGRSSYNSPLHF
>.|TRBV7-9
CASSPRFLPSTDTQYF
>.|TRBV6-5
CASRIGDTEAFF
>.|TRBV12-3/TRBV12-4
CASSFRGGLNTEAFF
>.|TRBV6-5
CASSYSEGTEAFF
>TRBD2|TRBV10-2
CASSESTSGTDTQYF
>.|TRBV27
CASSLTDSYEQYF
>TRBD1|TRBV27
CASNVAGGGEGYTF
>.|TRBV28
CASSYPPEAPRGQETQYF
>.|TRBV7-2
CASSLRGMENYGYTF
>.|TRBV30
CAWSKPGTDTQYF
>.|TRBV7-3
CASSLTAPGSEQYF
>TRBD2|TRBV5-6
CASSLGSGALGQFF
>TRBD2|TRBV6-2/TRBV6-3
CASSFTLAGGTYEQYF
>TRBD1|TRBV11-2
CASSSRDRGRNEQFF
>TRBD2|TRBV27
CASSLWATTSGVTDTQYF
>.|TRBV19
CASSPFTGSTEAFF
>.|TRBV7-9
CASSLVPWNTGELFF
>TRBD2|TRBV19
CASSIFGLAGPEQFF
>.|TRBV3-1
CASSHGPGQGWINTGELFF
>TRBD1|TRBV7-9
CASSQPGQKTYEQYF
>.|TRBV19
CASSIPGNSNQPQHF
>.|TRBV7-9
CASSSYLAVAKNIQYF
>.|TRBV7-9
CASSLAQNTEAFF
>TRBD1|TRBV6-2/TRBV6-3
CASSWGQANTEAFF
>TRBD2|TRBV6-2/TRBV6-3
CASQTGGLAAYEQYF
>.|TRBV4-2
CASSQPGGTDTQYF
>.|TRBV6-1
CASSEVGQVLNQPQHF
>.|TRBV3-1
CASSQESHRQHF
>.|TRBV29-1
CSVELGTADIIYF
>TRBD1|TRBV7-6
CTSSSGQGTGELFF